The present TCR beta chain was sequenced within a study of CXCR3-negative and CXCR3-positive naive CD8 T cells. General study points: The study found more hydrophobic TRB CDR3s in CXCR3-positive naive cells than in CXCR3-negative naive cells. Researchers reported similar TRBV-TRBJ usage in naive CXCR3-negative and CXCR3-positive cells, though memory differed. Naive subsets had comparable surface CD5; TCR strength was inferred from TRB CDR3 properties.

Notes on this clonotype: As yet, its antigen is unknown.

The CDR3 has 12 amino acids. The germline V gene encodes CDR1 SGHVS and CDR2 FNYEAQ. UMI-tagged TRB cDNA libraries were built via 5' RACE. TCRdb processed the 5' RACE reads again and assigns one entry to each CDR3 protein, with no DNA. The sample's table shows 49,000 or so distinct CDR3 sequences. CD45RO-CCR7+CD27+CD95- expression identified naive CD8+ T cells. The sequence was obtained from a human donor in good health. Some clones in this sample may be carry-over from other donors' samples. The source material was naive CXCR3+ CD8+ T cells from blood. The sample's subset: CD45RO-CCR7+CD27+CD95- naive CD8+ T cells expressing CXCR3 (TNR3+). The chain links TRBV7-6 to TRBJ1-1; TCRdb proposes TRBD1, but this gene call is untestable without DNA. CDR3 amino acids: CASSDRYTEAFF.